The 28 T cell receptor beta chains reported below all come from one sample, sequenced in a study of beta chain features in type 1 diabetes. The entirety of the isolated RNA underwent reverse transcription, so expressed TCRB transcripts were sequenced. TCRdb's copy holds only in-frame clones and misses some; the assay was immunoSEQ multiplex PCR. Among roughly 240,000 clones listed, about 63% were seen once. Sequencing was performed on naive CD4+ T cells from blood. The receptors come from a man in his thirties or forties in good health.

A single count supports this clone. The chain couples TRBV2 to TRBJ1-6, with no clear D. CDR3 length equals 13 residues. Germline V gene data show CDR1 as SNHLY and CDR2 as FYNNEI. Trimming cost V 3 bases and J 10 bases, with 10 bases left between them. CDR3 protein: CASSDMGNSPLHF. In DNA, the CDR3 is TGTGCCAGCAGTGATATGGGTAACTCACCCCTCCACTTT.

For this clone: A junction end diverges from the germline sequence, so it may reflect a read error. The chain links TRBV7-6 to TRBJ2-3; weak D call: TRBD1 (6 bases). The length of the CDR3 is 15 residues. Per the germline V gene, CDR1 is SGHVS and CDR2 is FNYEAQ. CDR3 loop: CASSSRTEDTYTQYF. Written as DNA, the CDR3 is TGTGCCAGCAGCTCCCGGACAGAAGACACATATACGCAGTATTTT.

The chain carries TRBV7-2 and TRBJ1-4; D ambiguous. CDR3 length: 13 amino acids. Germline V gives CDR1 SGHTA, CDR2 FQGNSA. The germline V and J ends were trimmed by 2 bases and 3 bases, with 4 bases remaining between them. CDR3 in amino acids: CASSLRSNEKLFF. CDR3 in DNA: TGTGCCAGCAGCTTAAGGTCTAATGAAAAACTGTTTTTT. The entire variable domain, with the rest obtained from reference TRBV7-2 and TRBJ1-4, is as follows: GAGVSQSPSNKVTEKGKDVELRCDPISGHTALYWYRQSLGQGLEFLIYFQGNSAPDKSGLPSDRFSAERTGGSVSTLTIQRTQQEDSAVYLCASSLRSNEKLFFGSGTQLSVL.

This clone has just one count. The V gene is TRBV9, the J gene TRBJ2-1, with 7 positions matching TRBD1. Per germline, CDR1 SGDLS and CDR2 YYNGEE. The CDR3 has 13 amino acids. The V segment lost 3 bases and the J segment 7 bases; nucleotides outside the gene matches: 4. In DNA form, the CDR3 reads TGTGCCAGCAGCGACTACAGGGGAAATGAGCAGTTCTTC. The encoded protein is CASSDYRGNEQFF.

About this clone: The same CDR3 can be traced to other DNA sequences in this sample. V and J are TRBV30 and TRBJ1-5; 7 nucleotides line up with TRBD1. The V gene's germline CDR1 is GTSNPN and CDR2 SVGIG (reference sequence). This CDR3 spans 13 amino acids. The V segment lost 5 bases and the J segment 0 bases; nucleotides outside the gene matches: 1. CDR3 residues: CAWGQDSNQPQHF. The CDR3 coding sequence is TGTGCCTGGGGACAGGATAGCAATCAGCCCCAGCATTTT.

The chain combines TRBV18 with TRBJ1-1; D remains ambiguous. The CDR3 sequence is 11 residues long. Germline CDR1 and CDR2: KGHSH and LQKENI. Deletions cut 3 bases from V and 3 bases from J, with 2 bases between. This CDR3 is CASSPDTEAFF. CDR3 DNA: TGTGCCAGCTCACCGGACACTGAAGCTTTCTTT.

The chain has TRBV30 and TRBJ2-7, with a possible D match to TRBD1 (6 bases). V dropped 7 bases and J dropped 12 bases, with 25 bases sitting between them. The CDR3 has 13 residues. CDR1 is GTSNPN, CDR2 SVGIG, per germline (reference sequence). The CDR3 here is CALTPLGQTRRYF. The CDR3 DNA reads TGTGCCTTAACTCCTCTCGGACAGACTCGTAGGTACTTC. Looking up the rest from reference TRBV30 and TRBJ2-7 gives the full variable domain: SQTIHQWPATLVQPVGSPLSLECTVEGTSNPNLYWYRQAAGRGLQLLFYSVGIGQISSEVPQNLSASRPQDRQFILSSKKLLLSDSGFYLCALTPLGQTRRYFGPGTRLTVT.

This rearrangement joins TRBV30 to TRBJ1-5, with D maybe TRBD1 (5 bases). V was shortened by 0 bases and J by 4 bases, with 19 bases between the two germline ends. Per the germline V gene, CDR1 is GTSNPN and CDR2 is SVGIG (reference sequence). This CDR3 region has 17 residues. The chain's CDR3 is CAWSVGRASFSNQPQHF. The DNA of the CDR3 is TGTGCCTGGAGTGTCGGCAGGGCTTCCTTTAGTAATCAGCCCCAGCATTTT.

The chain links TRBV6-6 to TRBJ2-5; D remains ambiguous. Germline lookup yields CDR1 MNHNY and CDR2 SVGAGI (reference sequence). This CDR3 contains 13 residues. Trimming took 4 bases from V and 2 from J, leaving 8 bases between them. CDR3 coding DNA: TGTGCCAGCAGTTTCGGTCGACAAGAGACCCAGTACTTC. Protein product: CASSFGRQETQYF.

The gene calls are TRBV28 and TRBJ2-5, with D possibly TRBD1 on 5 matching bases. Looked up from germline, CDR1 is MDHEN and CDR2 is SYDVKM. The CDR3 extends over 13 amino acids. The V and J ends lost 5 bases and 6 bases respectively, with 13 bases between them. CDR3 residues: CASSPQGSQTQYF. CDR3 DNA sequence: TGTGCCAGCAGTCCCCAGGGTAGCCAGACCCAGTACTTC.

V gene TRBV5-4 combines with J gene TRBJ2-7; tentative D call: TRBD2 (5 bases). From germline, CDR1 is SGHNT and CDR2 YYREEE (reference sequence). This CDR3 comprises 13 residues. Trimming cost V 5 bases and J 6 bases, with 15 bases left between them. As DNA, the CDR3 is TGTGCCAGCAGTGGAGGACTGCCCTTCGAGCAGTACTTC. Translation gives CASSGGLPFEQYF.

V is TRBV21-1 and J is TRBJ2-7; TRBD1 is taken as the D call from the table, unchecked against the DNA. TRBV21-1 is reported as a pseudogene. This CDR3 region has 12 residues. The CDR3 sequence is CANFGQGYEQYF. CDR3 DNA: TGTGCCAATTTCGGCCAGGGCTACGAGCAGTACTTC.

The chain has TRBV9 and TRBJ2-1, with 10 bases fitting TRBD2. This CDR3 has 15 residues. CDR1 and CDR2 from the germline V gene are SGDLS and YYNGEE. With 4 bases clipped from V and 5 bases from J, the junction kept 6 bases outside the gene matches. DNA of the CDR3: TGTGCCAGCAGCCCCCGGACTAGCGGCGACAATGAGCAGTTCTTC. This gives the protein CASSPRTSGDNEQFF.

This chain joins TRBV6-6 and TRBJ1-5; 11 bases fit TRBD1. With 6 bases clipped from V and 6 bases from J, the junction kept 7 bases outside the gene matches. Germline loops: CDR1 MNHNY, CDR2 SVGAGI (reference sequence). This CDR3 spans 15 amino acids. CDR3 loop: CASSSGQGAVQPQHF. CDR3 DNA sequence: TGTGCCAGCAGCTCCGGACAGGGGGCTGTTCAGCCCCAGCATTTT.

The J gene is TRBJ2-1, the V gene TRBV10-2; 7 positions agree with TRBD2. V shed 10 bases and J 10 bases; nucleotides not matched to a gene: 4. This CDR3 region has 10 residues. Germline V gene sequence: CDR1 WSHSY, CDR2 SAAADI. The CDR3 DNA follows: TGCGCCACCGCGCGGGGGGAGCAGTTCTTC. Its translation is CATARGEQFF.

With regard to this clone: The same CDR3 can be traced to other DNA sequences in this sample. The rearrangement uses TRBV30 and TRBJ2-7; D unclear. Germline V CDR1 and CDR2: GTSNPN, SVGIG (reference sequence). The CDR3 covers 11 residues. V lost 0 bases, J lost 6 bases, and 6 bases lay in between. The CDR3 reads CAWSVGSEQYF. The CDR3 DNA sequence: TGTGCCTGGAGTGTAGGTAGCGAGCAGTACTTC.

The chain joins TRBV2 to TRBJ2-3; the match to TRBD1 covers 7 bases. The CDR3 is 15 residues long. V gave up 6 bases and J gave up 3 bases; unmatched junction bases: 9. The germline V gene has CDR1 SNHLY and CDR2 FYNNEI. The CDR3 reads CASRGTVRRTDTQYF. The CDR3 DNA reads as TGTGCCAGCAGGGGGACAGTTAGAAGAACAGATACGCAGTATTTT.

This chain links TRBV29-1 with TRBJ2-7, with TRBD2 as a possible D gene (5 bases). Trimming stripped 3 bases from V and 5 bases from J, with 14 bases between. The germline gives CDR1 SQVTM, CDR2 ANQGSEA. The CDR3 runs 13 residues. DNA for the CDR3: TGCAGCGTTGACCGGATCGGGAACGACGAGCAGTACTTC. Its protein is CSVDRIGNDEQYF.

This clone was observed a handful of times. CDR3 amino acids: CASSSDRGGYTF. DNA of the CDR3: TGTGCCAGCAGCTCCGATCGTGGCGGCTACACCTTC. The chain links TRBV7-9 to TRBJ1-2; no clear D. V was cut by 4 bases and J by 8 bases, with 11 bases left in between. The V gene's germline CDR1 is SEHNR and CDR2 FQNEAQ (reference sequence). The CDR3 is made up of 12 amino acids.

DNA of the CDR3: TGTGCCTCGGTGAGCGGGGGTGCCTACGAGCAGTACTTC. Protein sequence: CASVSGGAYEQYF. The chain is built from TRBV30 and TRBJ2-7; 8 nucleotides match TRBD2. This CDR3 spans 13 amino acids. The trim removed 7 bases at V and 2 bases at J, leaving 7 bases unmatched. The germline V gene has CDR1 GTSNPN and CDR2 SVGIG (reference sequence).

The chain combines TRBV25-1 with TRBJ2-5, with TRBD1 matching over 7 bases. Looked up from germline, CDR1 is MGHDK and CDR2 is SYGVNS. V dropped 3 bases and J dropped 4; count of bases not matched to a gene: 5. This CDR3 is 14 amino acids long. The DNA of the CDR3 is TGTGCCAGCAGTGATTGGGACAGTAGAGAGACCCAGTACTTC. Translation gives CASSDWDSRETQYF.

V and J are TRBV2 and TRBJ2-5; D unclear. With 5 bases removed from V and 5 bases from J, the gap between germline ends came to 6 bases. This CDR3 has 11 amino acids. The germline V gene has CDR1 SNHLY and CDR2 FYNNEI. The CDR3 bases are TGTGCCAGCAGTTACGGGGAGACCCAGTACTTC. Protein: CASSYGETQYF.

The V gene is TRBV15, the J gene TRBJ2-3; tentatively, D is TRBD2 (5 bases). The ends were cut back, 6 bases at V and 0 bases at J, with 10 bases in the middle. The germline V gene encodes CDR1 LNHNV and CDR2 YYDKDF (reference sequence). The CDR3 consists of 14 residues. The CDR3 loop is CATRGRASTDTQYF. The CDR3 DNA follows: TGTGCCACCAGAGGGCGGGCGAGCACAGATACGCAGTATTTT.

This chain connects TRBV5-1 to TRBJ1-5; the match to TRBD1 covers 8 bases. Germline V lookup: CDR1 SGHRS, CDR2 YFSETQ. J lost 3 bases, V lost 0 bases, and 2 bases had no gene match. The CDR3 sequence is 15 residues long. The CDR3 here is CASSLAGQVNQPQHF. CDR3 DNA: TGCGCCAGCAGCTTGGCGGGACAGGTCAATCAGCCCCAGCATTTT.

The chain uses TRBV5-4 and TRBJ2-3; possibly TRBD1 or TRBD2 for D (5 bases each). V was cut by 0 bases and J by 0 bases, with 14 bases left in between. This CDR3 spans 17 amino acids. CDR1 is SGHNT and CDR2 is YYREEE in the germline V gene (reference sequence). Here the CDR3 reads CASSLAGTVPSTDTQYF. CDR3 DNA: TGTGCCAGCAGCTTGGCCGGGACCGTACCAAGCACAGATACGCAGTATTTT.

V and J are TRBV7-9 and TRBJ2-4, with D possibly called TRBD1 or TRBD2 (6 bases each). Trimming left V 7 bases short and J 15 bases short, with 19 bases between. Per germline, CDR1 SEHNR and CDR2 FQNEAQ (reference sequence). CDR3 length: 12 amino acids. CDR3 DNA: TGTGCCAGCACCACCGAGACAGGAGGGCGGTACTTC. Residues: CASTTETGGRYF.

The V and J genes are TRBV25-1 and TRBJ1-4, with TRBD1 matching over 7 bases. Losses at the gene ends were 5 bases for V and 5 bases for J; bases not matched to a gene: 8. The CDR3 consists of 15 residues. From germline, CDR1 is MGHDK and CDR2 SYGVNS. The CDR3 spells CASSSRTGPNEKLFF. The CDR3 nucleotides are TGTGCCAGCAGTAGCCGGACAGGTCCGAATGAAAAACTGTTTTTT.

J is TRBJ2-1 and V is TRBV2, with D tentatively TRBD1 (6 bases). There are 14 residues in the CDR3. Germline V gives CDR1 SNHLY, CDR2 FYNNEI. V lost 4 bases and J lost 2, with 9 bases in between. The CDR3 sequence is CASSVRGTYNEQFF. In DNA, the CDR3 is TGTGCCAGCAGTGTAAGGGGGACCTACAATGAGCAGTTCTTC.